Each of the 14 T cell receptor beta chains below was sequenced from the same sample in a study of blood T cell repertoires in COVID-19. Using immunoSEQ multiplex PCR, the repertoire was profiled, and TCRdb retains in-frame clones only, with some absent. The table shows almost 300,000 clones, with around 84% occurring only once. Sequencing was performed on peripheral blood. The receptors derive from a man between 65 and 85 years old with acute or convalescent COVID-19.

The genes are TRBV6-1 and TRBJ2-7, with 9 positions matching TRBD1. The germline CDR1 and CDR2 sequences are MNHNS and SASEGT. V shed 3 bases, J shed 3 bases, and the junction held 3 bases outside the gene matches. This CDR3 region has 14 residues. The CDR3 coding sequence is TGTGCCAGCAGTGAGGACAGGGGAAACTACGAGCAGTACTTC. As protein: CASSEDRGNYEQYF.

The V call is TRBV4-2, the J call TRBJ2-2; TRBD2 aligns across 11 bases. CDR3 size: 19 residues. Germline CDR1 is LGHNA and CDR2 is YNFKEQ. The V and J ends lost 0 bases and 0 bases, in that order; junction bases with no gene match: 6. This CDR3 is CASSQDGSGGATNTGELFF. In DNA form, the CDR3 reads TGTGCCAGCAGCCAAGACGGTAGCGGGGGGGCGACGAACACCGGGGAGCTGTTTTTT.

The rearrangement joins TRBV2 to TRBJ2-1, with D hard to call. CDR3 size: 13 residues. V lost 4 bases and J 7 bases, leaving 11 bases between the germline ends. Germline CDR1 reads SNHLY; CDR2 reads FYNNEI. Here the CDR3 DNA reads TGTGCCAGCAGTGCAAGCGAGTTAAATGAGCAGTTCTTC. As protein: CASSASELNEQFF. The variable domain in full, with the rest retrieved from reference TRBV2 and TRBJ2-1, is EPEVTQTPSHQVTQMGQEVILRCVPISNHLYFYWYRQILGQKVEFLVSFYNNEISEKSEIFDDQFSVERPDGSNFTLKIRSTKLEDSAMYFCASSASELNEQFFGPGTRLTVL.

This chain links TRBV2 with TRBJ2-7, with a possible D match to TRBD1 (5 bases). CDR1 and CDR2 from the germline V gene are SNHLY and FYNNEI. The V end lost 4 bases, the J end lost 0 bases, and 13 bases lay between the germline ends. The CDR3 runs 15 residues. The CDR3 is CASSGQGPSSYEQYF. In nucleotides, the CDR3 is TGTGCCAGCAGTGGTCAGGGCCCCAGCTCCTACGAGCAGTACTTC.

The V gene is TRBV12-3 or TRBV12-4, the J gene TRBJ1-5, with D maybe TRBD1 (6 bases). The CDR3 is 13 residues long. Trimming shortened V by 6 bases and J by 7 bases, and 13 bases separated the two germline ends. CDR3 DNA sequence: TGTGCCAGCAGCAACACAGGGTCCCAGCCCCAGCATTTT. Residues: CASSNTGSQPQHF.

The CDR3 here is CASSLGTSGIKGEQFF. The CDR3 DNA follows: TGTGCCAGCAGCCTAGGGACTAGCGGGATCAAGGGTGAGCAGTTCTTC. V usage is TRBV5-6 and J usage is TRBJ2-1, with TRBD2 identical over 13 bases. This CDR3 has 16 amino acids. Germline V lookup: CDR1 SGHDT, CDR2 YYEEEE. V dropped 4 bases and J dropped 9; count of bases not matched to a gene: 10.

The chain is built from TRBV2 and TRBJ1-2; no definite D call. Germline assignment: CDR1 SNHLY and CDR2 FYNNEI. CDR3 size: 13 residues. Trimming took off 3 bases at V and 8 bases at J, with 13 bases between the two ends. Here the CDR3 DNA reads TGTGCCAGCAGTGAGCTAGGATTGGAGGGCTACACCTTC. It yields the protein CASSELGLEGYTF.

The chain is built from TRBV5-1 and TRBJ2-1; 7 bases align to TRBD2. The CDR3 loop spans 16 amino acids. The junction had 12 bases not matched to a gene; V was cut back by 0 bases and J by 9 bases. The germline V gene has CDR1 SGHRS and CDR2 YFSETQ. DNA of the CDR3: TGCGCCAGCAGCTTGGCGCCGGGGGGATCTCGTGGTGAGCAGTTCTTC. Amino acids: CASSLAPGGSRGEQFF.

The table lists this clone with a few counts. The chain couples TRBV6-2 or TRBV6-3 to TRBJ2-5, with a tentative D call TRBD1 (5 bases). Germline CDR1 MNHEY, CDR2 SVGEGT. The CDR3 runs to 17 residues. V was trimmed by 4 bases and J by 6 bases, leaving 24 bases between them. CDR3 nucleotides: TGTGCCAGCAGTTCACTCTGGGTGGGGCCTAGTAAAAAGACCCAGTACTTC. Amino acid sequence: CASSSLWVGPSKKTQYF.

This clone was picked up one time. The V call is TRBV7-9, the J call TRBJ1-4; D is ambiguous. Germline V lookup: CDR1 SEHNR, CDR2 FQNEAQ (reference sequence). Trimming left V 4 bases short and J 5 bases short, with 8 bases between. This CDR3 contains 13 residues. As DNA, the CDR3 is TGTGCCAGCAGCTCTGGCGGGAATGAAAAACTGTTTTTT. This sequence encodes CASSSGGNEKLFF.

CDR3 DNA: TGTGCCAGCAGTCTCGAGCTTAGCCTTACCAATGGCTACACCTTC. Translation gives CASSLELSLTNGYTF. V is TRBV6-5 and J is TRBJ1-2, with D uncertain. Germline V lookup: CDR1 MNHEY, CDR2 SVGAGI. V lost 5 bases and J lost 6, with 19 bases in between. This CDR3 spans 15 amino acids.

The chain links TRBV5-1 to TRBJ1-2, with unresolved D. Per germline, CDR1 SGHRS and CDR2 YFSETQ. Trimming took off 1 base at V and 3 bases at J, with 10 bases between the two ends. The CDR3 length is 14 residues. This chain's CDR3 is CASSLIPGDYGYTF. CDR3 in DNA: TGCGCCAGCAGCTTGATTCCGGGAGACTATGGCTACACCTTC.

The rearrangement uses TRBV29-1 and TRBJ1-2, with TRBD1 identical over 9 bases. The V gene's germline CDR1 is SQVTM and CDR2 ANQGSEA. This CDR3 contains 14 residues. J was trimmed by 3 bases and V by 6 bases; bases with no gene match: 8. CDR3 sequence (DNA): TGCAGCGTGGATCGAGGACAGGGGCACTATGGCTACACCTTC. Translated: CSVDRGQGHYGYTF.

The chain combines TRBV19 with TRBJ1-1; 7 bases fit TRBD1. The CDR3 contains 14 residues. V gave up 4 bases and J gave up 1 base; unmatched junction bases: 3. From germline, CDR1 is LNHDA and CDR2 SQIVND (reference sequence). The CDR3: CASSTTGANTEAFF. The CDR3 nucleotides are TGTGCCAGTAGTACAACAGGGGCGAACACTGAAGCTTTCTTT. The variable domain in full, completed from reference TRBV19 and TRBJ1-1, reads DGGITQSPKYLFRKEGQNVTLSCEQNLNHDAMYWYRQDPGQGLRLIYYSQIVNDFQKGDIAEGYSVSREKKESFPLTVTSAQKNPTAFYLCASSTTGANTEAFFGQGTRLTVV.